A selection of T cell receptor beta chains follows, all from one sample in a study of cytomegalovirus exposure and HLA in healthy donors. Only in-frame clones appear in the TCRdb table, and some are missing; sequencing was by immunoSEQ multiplex PCR. The repertoire holds nearly 200,000 clones, with 75% to 85% as singletons. The sequenced material came from PBMCs. These receptors all come from a woman aged 45-60 years in good health and CMV-seropositive. Each CDR3 is given with its conserved first and last residue. The D gene is left open where the match is weak. The size entry is marked missing in some rows and otherwise reads once, few, many or a size class.

14	TRBV2	-	-	TRBJ2-7	TGTGCCAGCAGCCTCCGGGGGGCCGGTGGGGAGCAGTACTTC	CASSLRGAGGEQYF
13	TRBV2	-	TRBD1	TRBJ2-7	TGTGCCAGCAGCCGACAGGGGGCCGGCGAGCAGTACTTC	CASSRQGAGEQYF
11	TRBV27	-	-	TRBJ2-7	TGTGCCATTCCGGGGTACTACGAGCAGTACTTC	CAIPGYYEQYF
16	TRBV7-2	-	TRBD2	TRBJ2-7	TGTGCCAGCAGTCCAGGACTAGCGGGGGGTGCCTACGAGCAGTACTTC	CASSPGLAGGAYEQYF
15	TRBV11-2	-	TRBD2	TRBJ2-1	TGTGCCAGCAGCTTAGGGACTAGTCGGGGCAATGAGCAGTTCTTC	CASSLGTSRGNEQFF
16	TRBV6-1	-	TRBD2	TRBJ2-5	TGTGCCAGCAGTGAGCCGGGAGCGGGGGCCCCGGAGACCCAGTACTTC	CASSEPGAGAPETQYF
19	TRBV28	-	TRBD1	TRBJ2-3	TGTGCCAGCAGTTTATGGGGGTTTAAGGGGGCAAGGGGCACAGATACGCAGTATTTT	CASSLWGFKGARGTDTQYF
14	TRBV10-3	-	-	TRBJ2-7	TGTGCCATCAGTGCGGGGGGCCATATACGCGAGCAGTACTTC	CAISAGGHIREQYF
16	TRBV19	few	TRBD2	TRBJ2-5	TGTGCCAGTAGTTCTCCTAGCGGGAGTTGGCAAGAGACCCAGTACTTC	CASSSPSGSWQETQYF
14	TRBV6-1	-	TRBD1	TRBJ1-2	TGTGCCAGCAGTGATGGACAGGACCCGTATGGCTACACCTTC	CASSDGQDPYGYTF
15	TRBV7-6	-	-	TRBJ1-3	TGTGCCAGCAGTCCTGACACCTCCTCTGGAAACACCATATATTTT	CASSPDTSSGNTIYF